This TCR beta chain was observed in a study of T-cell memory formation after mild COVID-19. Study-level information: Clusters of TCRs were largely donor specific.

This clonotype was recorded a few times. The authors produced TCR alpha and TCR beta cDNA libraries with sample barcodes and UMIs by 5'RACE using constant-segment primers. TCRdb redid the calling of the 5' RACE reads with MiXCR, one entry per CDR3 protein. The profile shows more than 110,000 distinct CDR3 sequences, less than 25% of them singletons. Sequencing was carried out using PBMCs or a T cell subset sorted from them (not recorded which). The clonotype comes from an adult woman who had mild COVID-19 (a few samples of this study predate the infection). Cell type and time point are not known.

CDR3 protein: CASTKQGAYNEQFF. The CDR3 DNA reads TGTGCCAGCACGAAACAGGGGGCCTACAATGAGCAGTTCTTC. The chain combines TRBV6-2 or TRBV6-3 with TRBJ2-1, with 8 bases that match TRBD1. The germline gives CDR1 MNHEY, CDR2 SVGEGT. The ends lost 7 bases at V and 2 bases at J; junction bases unmatched: 4. This CDR3 contains 14 residues.